Detailed here is one TCR beta chain. This sample was taken from a study of Ad26.COV2.S vaccination and SARS-CoV-2 variants. About the research overall: Donor allocation was to the COV1001 Ad26.COV2.S trial arm.

V lost 0 bases, J lost 5 bases, and 6 bases stayed unmatched. Looked up from germline, CDR1 is LGHDT and CDR2 is YNNKEL (reference sequence). The CDR3 sequence is 15 residues long. Documented treatment: roughly 19 received Ad26.COV2.S at low or high dose, single or two shots; 5 received placebo; per-sample allocation not given. Day 63 after the first injection of vaccine or placebo was the sampling time. Donation came from an adult in Boston who was aged 18-55 years. Method: immunoSEQ multiplex PCR; TCRdb's copy keeps in-frame clones and lacks some. The data show 350,000 to 400,000 clones, with 89% seen just once and under 2% held by the top ten.

This TCR came from a person between 18 and 65 years old who received the Ad26.COV2.S COVID-19 vaccine or a placebo. Sequenced material: peripheral blood, taken in a trial of Ad26.COV2.S vaccine versus placebo. The V gene is TRBV3-1 (or the pseudogene TRBV3-2), the J gene TRBJ1-2; TRBD1 matches 7 bases. As DNA, the CDR3 is TGTGCCAGCAGCCAAGATTCGACAGGGTTATATGGCTACACCTTC. Residues: CASSQDSTGLYGYTF.